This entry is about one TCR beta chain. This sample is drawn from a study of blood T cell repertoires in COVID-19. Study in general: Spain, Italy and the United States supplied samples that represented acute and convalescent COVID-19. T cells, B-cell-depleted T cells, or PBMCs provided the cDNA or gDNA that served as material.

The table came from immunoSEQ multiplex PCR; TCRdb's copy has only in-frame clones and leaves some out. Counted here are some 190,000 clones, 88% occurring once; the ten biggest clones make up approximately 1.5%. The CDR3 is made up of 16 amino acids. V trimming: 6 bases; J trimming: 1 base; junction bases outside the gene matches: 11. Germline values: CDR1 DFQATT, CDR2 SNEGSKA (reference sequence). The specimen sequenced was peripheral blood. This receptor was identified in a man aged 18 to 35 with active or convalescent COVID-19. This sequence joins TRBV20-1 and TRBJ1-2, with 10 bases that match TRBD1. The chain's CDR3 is CSASKTGGASNYGYTF. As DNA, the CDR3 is TGCAGTGCCAGTAAGACAGGGGGCGCAAGTAACTATGGCTACACCTTC.